Listed here are 11 T cell receptor beta chains from one sample, sequenced in a study of CD8 T cells in Susac syndrome (dated by TCRdb to between 2019 and 2020). The library was built by means of the immunoSEQ multiplex PCR assay. RNA was extracted with the RNeasy kit and roughly 0.5 to 1 ug was reverse transcribed using random hexamers. Clones were called with MiXCR by TCRdb after fastp trimmed the public reads at Q25, and only in-frame beta chains were retained. Rows merge per CDR3 protein into single entries with the most common DNA and genes. For this sample there are approximately 140,000 distinct CDR3 sequences; around 86% appear just once. Around 0.5% of the sample comes from the top ten. The source material was CD8+ T cells from PBMCs. The receptor set was obtained from a human donor with multiple sclerosis.

This chain uses TRBV10-3 with TRBJ2-7, with D perhaps TRBD1 (6 bases). Trimming shortened V by 3 bases and J by 6 bases, and 15 bases separated the two germline ends. Per germline, CDR1 ENHRY and CDR2 SYGVKD. There are 14 residues in the CDR3. The CDR3 spells CAISDPDRTIEQYV. Here the CDR3 DNA reads TGTGCCATCAGTGATCCCGACAGGACGATCGAGCAGTACGTC.

The rearrangement links TRBV19 to TRBJ1-2; no clear D gene. The ends were cut back, 7 bases at V and 2 bases at J, with 8 bases in the middle. The CDR3 is 12 residues long. From germline, CDR1 is LNHDA and CDR2 SQIVND (reference sequence). The CDR3 coding sequence is TGTGCCAGTAATTACGGGAACTATGGCTACACCTTC. Translation: CASNYGNYGYTF.

This chain uses TRBV7-6 with TRBJ2-1, with TRBD2 identical over 7 bases. The CDR3 runs 16 residues. J gave up 0 bases and V 2 bases, and 4 bases lay outside the gene matches. Germline-derived CDR1 and CDR2 are SGHVS and FNYEAQ. The CDR3 region is CASSLLAGVSYNEQFF. DNA for the CDR3: TGTGCCAGCAGCTTATTAGCGGGTGTCTCCTACAATGAGCAGTTCTTC.

This clonotype is categorized as medium-sized. V gene TRBV6-5 combines with J gene TRBJ1-1; D gene uncertain. The germline V gene encodes CDR1 MNHEY and CDR2 SVGAGI. V lost 0 bases, J lost 6 bases, and 2 bases lay in between. This CDR3 spans 11 amino acids. Here the CDR3 DNA reads TGTGCCAGCAGTTACTCCTCTGAAGCTTTCTTT. Translation: CASSYSSEAFF.

V and J are TRBV6-5 and TRBJ2-1; TRBD2 matches 9 bases. The CDR3 covers 16 residues. Per the germline V gene, CDR1 is MNHEY and CDR2 is SVGAGI. The ends lost 0 bases at V and 9 bases at J; junction bases unmatched: 9. DNA for the CDR3: TGTGCCAGCAGTTACTCCGCGGCGGGAGGGCCTGGTGAGCAGTTCTTC. Translated: CASSYSAAGGPGEQFF.

This clonotype appeared a few times. The rearrangement uses TRBV27 and TRBJ2-7; the D gene is possibly TRBD2 (5 bases). Germline assignment: CDR1 MNHEY and CDR2 SMNVEV (reference sequence). V lost 3 bases and J 1 base, leaving 13 bases between the germline ends. The CDR3 spans 15 residues. In nucleotides, the CDR3 is TGTGCCAGCAGTTTGAGCGGTGCCTCTTCCTACGAGCAGTACTTC. It encodes CASSLSGASSYEQYF.

The chain recombines TRBV12-3 or TRBV12-4 with TRBJ1-5; D possibly corresponds to TRBD1 (6 bases). V lost 3 bases, J lost 0 bases, and 12 bases lay in between. The CDR3 loop spans 16 amino acids. The DNA of the CDR3 is TGTGCCAGCAGTTTCGCCCGAGGGGGTAGCAATCAGCCCCAGCATTTT. This encodes CASSFARGGSNQPQHF.

This clonotype was observed a few times. The V call is TRBV5-1, the J call TRBJ2-1, with D perhaps assigned TRBD1 or TRBD2 (6 bases each). V was trimmed by 1 base and J by 9 bases, leaving 23 bases between them. This CDR3 contains 17 residues. Germline V gene data show CDR1 as SGHRS and CDR2 as YFSETQ. The CDR3, as DNA: TGCGCCAGCAGCTTGTCGGGGCCAGGGGCTAGGGAGGCTGAGCAGTTCTTC. Its protein product is CASSLSGPGAREAEQFF. Together with reference TRBV5-1 and TRBJ2-1, the CDR3 gives the full variable domain: KAGVTQTPRYLIKTRGQQVTLSCSPISGHRSVSWYQQTPGQGLQFLFEYFSETQRNKGNFPGRFSGRQFSNSRSEMNVSTLELGDSALYLCASSLSGPGAREAEQFFGPGTRLTVL.

The chain combines TRBV7-2 with TRBJ2-3, with a weak D call TRBD1 (6 bases). Germline V gene data show CDR1 as SGHTA and CDR2 as FQGNSA. The V end was cut by 6 bases, the J end by 2 bases, with 18 bases between. The CDR3 extends over 16 amino acids. The DNA of the CDR3 is TGTGCCAGCAGACCAGCCCCAGGGGCACCCACAGATACGCAGTATTTT. Translating it yields CASRPAPGAPTDTQYF.

CDR3 DNA: TGCGCCAGCAGCCAAGTGGCTAGCGGGGGGGGGTACGAGCAGTACTTC. Translating gives CASSQVASGGGYEQYF. J is TRBJ2-7 and V is TRBV4-1; 12 positions agree with TRBD2. The CDR3 extends over 16 amino acids. CDR1 is MGHRA and CDR2 is YSYEKL in the germline V gene. After removal of 1 base from V and 4 bases from J, the junction contained 5 bases not matched to a gene.

The CDR3 loop reads CASSHVGQGPRDTQYF. The CDR3 DNA reads as TGTGCCAGCAGCCACGTCGGGCAGGGCCCTCGAGATACGCAGTATTTT. The chain links TRBV3-1 to TRBJ2-3; D is perhaps TRBD1 (5 bases). This CDR3 has 16 amino acids. V lost 3 bases and J lost 5, with 18 bases in between. Germline V gene sequence: CDR1 LGHDT, CDR2 YNNKEL (reference sequence).